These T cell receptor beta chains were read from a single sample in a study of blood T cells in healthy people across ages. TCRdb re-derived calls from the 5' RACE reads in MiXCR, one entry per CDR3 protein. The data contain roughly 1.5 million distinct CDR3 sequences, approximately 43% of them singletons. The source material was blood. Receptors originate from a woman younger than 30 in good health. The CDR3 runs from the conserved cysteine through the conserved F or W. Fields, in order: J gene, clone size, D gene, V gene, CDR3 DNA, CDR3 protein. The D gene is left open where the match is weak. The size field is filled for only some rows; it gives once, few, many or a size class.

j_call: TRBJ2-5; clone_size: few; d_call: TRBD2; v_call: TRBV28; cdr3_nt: TGTGCCAGCAGTTATGGGACTAGTCGGCAAGAGACCCAGTACTTC; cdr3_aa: CASSYGTSRQETQYF
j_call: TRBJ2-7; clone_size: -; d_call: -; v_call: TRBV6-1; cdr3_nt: TGTGCCAGCAGGGGAAGGCTTTACGAGCAGTACTTC; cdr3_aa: CASRGRLYEQYF
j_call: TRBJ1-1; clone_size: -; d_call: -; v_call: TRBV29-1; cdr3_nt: TGCAGCGTTGATAGGGGGGTAGGAGTGCCTCTGAACACTGAAGCTTTCTTT; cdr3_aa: CSVDRGVGVPLNTEAFF
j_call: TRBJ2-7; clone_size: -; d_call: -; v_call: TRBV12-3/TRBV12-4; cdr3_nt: TGTGCCAGCAGCGGGATCCTTTACGAGCAGTACTTC; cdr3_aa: CASSGILYEQYF
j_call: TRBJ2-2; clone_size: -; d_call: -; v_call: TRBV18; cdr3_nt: TGTGCCAGCTCTCCATGGGGGAGCATGGACACCGGGGAGCTGTTTTTT; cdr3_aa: CASSPWGSMDTGELFF
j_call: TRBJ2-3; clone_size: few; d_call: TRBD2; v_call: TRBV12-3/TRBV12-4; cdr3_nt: TGTGCCAGCGCCACGCGCCTAGCGGGGATTACAGATACGCAGTATTTT; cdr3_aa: CASATRLAGITDTQYF
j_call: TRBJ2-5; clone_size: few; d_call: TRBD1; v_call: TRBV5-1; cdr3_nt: TGCGCCAGCAGCTTGCTGCCGGGACAGCAAGAGACCCAGTACTTC; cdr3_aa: CASSLLPGQQETQYF
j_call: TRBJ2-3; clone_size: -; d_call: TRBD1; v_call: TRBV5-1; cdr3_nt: TGCGCCAGCAGATTGCAGGGGGTCGGGGATACGCAGTATTTT; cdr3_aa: CASRLQGVGDTQYF
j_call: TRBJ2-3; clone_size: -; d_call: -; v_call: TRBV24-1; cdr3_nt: TGTGCCACCAGTGATTGGAGCACAGATACGCAGTATTTT; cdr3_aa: CATSDWSTDTQYF
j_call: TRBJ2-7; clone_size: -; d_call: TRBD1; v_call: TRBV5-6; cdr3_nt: TGTGCCAGCAGCTTGTGGGTTCAGGGGGCATTTATTGTTAGGGCCTACGAGCAGTACTTC; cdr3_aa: CASSLWVQGAFIVRAYEQYF
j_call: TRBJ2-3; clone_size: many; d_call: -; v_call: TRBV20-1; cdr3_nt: TGCAGTGCCCTAGGACTCGCCGATACGCAGTATTTT; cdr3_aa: CSALGLADTQYF
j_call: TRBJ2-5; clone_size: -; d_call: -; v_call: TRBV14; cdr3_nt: TGTGCCAGCAGCCAAGATAGCTGGTATTCGGAAGAGACCCAGTACTTC; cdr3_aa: CASSQDSWYSEETQYF
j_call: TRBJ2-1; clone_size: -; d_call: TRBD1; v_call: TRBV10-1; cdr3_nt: TGCGCCAGCCGGGACAGGTCGGGCAATGAGCAGTTCTTC; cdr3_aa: CASRDRSGNEQFF
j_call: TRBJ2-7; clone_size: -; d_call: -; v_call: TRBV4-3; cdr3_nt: TGCGCCAGCAGCTCGCGACAGGACGCCTACAATGAGCAGTACTTC; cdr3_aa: CASSSRQDAYNEQYF
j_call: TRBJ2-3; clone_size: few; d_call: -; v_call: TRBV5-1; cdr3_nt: TGCGCCAGCAGCTTGACTTCCTTAGGAGATACGCAGTATTTT; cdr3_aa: CASSLTSLGDTQYF
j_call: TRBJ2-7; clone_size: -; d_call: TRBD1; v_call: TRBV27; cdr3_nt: TGTGCCAGCAGTGGGCGACAGGGTCTCTCCTACGAGCAGTACTTC; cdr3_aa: CASSGRQGLSYEQYF
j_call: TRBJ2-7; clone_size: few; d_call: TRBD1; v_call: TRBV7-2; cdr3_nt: TGTGCCAGCAGCTTAGGGGACAGAGCCTCCTACGAGCAGTACTTC; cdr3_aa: CASSLGDRASYEQYF
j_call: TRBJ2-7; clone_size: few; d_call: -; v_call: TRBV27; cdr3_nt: TGTGCCAGCAGTAACACGGGACATAACGAGCAGTACTTC; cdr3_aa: CASSNTGHNEQYF
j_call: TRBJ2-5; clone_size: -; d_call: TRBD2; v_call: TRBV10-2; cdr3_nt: TGCGCCAGCAGTTGGACTAGCGGGGCCAGAGAGACCCAGTACTTC; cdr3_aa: CASSWTSGARETQYF
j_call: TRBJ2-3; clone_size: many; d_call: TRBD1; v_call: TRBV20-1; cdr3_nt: TGCAGTGCTAGAGGGGGACAGATCACAGATACGCAGTATTTT; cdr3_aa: CSARGGQITDTQYF
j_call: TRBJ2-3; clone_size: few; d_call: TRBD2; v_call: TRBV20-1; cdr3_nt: TGCAGTGCTACCTTCTTTCTCTGGACTAGCGGGGGGGCAGATACGCAGTATTTT; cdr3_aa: CSATFFLWTSGGADTQYF
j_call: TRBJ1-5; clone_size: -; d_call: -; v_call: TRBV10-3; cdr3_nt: TGTGCCATCAGTGAATGGGAGAGAGGCAATCAGCCCCAGCATTTT; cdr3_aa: CAISEWERGNQPQHF
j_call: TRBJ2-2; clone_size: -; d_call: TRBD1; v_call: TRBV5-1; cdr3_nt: TGCGCCAGCAGCTTGGAAGGGACAGGGATGACCGGGGAGCTGTTTTTT; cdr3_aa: CASSLEGTGMTGELFF
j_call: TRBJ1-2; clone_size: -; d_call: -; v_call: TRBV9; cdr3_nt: TGTGCCAGCAGCCCGGGGTGGTATGGCTACACCTTC; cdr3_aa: CASSPGWYGYTF
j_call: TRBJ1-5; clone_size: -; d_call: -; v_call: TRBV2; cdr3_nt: TGTGCCAGCAGCGCTGGGAGTTCTTATCAGCCCCAGCATTTT; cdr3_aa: CASSAGSSYQPQHF
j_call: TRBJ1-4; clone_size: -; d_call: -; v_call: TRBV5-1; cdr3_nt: TGCGCCAGCAGCTCTCGGGGGGGCTCTGGAAAACTGTTTTTT; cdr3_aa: CASSSRGGSGKLFF
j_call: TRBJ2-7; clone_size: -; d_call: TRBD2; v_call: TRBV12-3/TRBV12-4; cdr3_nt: TGTGCCAGCACCACAGGACTAGCGGGGGTCTACGAGCAGTACTTC; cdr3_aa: CASTTGLAGVYEQYF
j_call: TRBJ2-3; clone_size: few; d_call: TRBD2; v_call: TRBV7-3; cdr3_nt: TGTGCCAGCAGCTTAACGGGACTAGCGGCAGATACGCAGTATTTT; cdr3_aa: CASSLTGLAADTQYF
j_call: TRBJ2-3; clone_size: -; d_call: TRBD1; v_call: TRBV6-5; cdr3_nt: TGTGCCAGCAAACAGGGGGGCACAGATACGCAGTATTTT; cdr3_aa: CASKQGGTDTQYF
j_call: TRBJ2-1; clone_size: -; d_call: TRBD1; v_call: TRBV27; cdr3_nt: TGTGCCAGCAGTTTTCGACAGGGGTCCTACAATGAGCAGTTCTTC; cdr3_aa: CASSFRQGSYNEQFF
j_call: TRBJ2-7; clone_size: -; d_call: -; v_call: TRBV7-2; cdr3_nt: TGTGCCAGCAGCTTACGGCCGGGAGAGGACTACAATGAGCAGTACTTC; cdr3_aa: CASSLRPGEDYNEQYF
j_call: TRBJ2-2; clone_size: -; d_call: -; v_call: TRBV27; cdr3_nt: TGTGCCAGCAGCCCTCGAAGGGCCGGGGAGCTGTTTTTT; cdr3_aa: CASSPRRAGELFF
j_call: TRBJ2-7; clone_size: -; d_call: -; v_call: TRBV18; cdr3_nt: TGTGCCAGCTCACCAAACGTGCCGCCGGGCGAGCAGTACTTC; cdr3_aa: CASSPNVPPGEQYF
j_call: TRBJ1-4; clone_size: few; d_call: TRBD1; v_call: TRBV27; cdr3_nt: TGTGCCAGCAGTTTATACGGACAGGGGAGCGAAAAACTGTTTTTT; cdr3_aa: CASSLYGQGSEKLFF
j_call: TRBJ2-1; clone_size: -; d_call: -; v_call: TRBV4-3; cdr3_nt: TGCGCCAGCAGCCAGGCACTAGAGGGATCGTACAATGAGCAGTTCTTC; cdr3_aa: CASSQALEGSYNEQFF
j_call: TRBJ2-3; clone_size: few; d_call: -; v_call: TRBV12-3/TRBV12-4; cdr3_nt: TGTGCCAGCAGTACGGACTCTATACCCACAGATACGCAGTATTTT; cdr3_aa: CASSTDSIPTDTQYF
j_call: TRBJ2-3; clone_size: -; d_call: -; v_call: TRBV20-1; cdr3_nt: TGCAGTCTGACGGGCCCCGGGGGCCCAAGTGATACGCAGTATTTT; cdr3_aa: CSLTGPGGPSDTQYF
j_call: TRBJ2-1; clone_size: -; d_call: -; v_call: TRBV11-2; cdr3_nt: TGTGCCAGCAGCTACCCCCGGGGCTACAATGAGCAGTTCTTC; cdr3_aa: CASSYPRGYNEQFF
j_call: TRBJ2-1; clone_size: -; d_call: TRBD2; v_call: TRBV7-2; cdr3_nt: TGTGCCAGCAGCTTAGGAAAACTAGCGGGAATGAATGAGCAGTTCTTC; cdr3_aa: CASSLGKLAGMNEQFF
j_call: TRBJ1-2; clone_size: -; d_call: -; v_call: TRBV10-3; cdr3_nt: TGTGCCATCAGTGATGCGGCCTACAACGGCTACACCTTC; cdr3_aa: CAISDAAYNGYTF
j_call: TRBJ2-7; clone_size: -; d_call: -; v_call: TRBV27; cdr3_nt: TGTGCCAGCAGTTTACAAGGTTTCAGCCACGAGCAGTACTTC; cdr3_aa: CASSLQGFSHEQYF
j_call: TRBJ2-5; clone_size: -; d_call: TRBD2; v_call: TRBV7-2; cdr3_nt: TGTGCCAGCAGTTTCCAGCGGGGGGGTGGAGAGGCCCAGTACTTC; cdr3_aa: CASSFQRGGGEAQYF
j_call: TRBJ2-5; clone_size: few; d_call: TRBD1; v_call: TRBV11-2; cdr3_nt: TGTGCCAGCAGCTCACAGGGGCCTCCGGTTCGGCAGTACTTC; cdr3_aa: CASSSQGPPVRQYF
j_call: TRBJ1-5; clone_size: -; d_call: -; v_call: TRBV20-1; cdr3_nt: TGCAGTGCCAGGGCCGCCGTCGGCAATCAGCCCCAGCATTTT; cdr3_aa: CSARAAVGNQPQHF
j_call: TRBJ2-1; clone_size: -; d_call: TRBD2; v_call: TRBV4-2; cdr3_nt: TGTGCCAGCAGCCAAGATCACCTAGGACTAGCGGATTACAATGAGCAGTTCTTC; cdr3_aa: CASSQDHLGLADYNEQFF
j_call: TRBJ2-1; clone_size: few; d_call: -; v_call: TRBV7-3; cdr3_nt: TGTGCCAGCAGCTTACAGAAGAACTCCTACAATGAGCAGTTCTTC; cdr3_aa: CASSLQKNSYNEQFF
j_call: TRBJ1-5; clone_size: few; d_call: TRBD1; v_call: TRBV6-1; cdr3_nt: TGTGCCAGCAGTGGGACAGGGGGTTTGAGTCAGCCCCAGCATTTT; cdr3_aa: CASSGTGGLSQPQHF
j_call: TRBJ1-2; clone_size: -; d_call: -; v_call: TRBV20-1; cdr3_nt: TGCAGTGCGGAGAGGTCTGGGGGCGGCTATGGCTACACCTTC; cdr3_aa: CSAERSGGGYGYTF
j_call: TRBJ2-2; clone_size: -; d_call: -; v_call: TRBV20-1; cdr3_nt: TGCAGTGCGGCTCTGGCGAACACCGGGGAGCTGTTTTTT; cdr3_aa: CSAALANTGELFF
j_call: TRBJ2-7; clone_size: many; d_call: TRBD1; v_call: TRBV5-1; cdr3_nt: TGTGCCAGCAGTTCGTTACAGGGGTACGAGCAGTACTTC; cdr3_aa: CASSSLQGYEQYF
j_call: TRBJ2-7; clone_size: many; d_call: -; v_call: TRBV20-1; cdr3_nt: TGCAGTGCGAACGTAGCGACGAACTACGAGCAGTACTTC; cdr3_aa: CSANVATNYEQYF
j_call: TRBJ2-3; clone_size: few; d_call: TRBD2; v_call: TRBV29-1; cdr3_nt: TGCAGCGTTGAGGGGAGGGCTGTGGTTGCGCAGTATTTT; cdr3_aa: CSVEGRAVVAQYF
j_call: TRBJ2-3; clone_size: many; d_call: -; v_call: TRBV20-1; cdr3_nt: TGCAGTGCTAGAGATGGGGGTCAGAGCACAGATACGCAGTATTTT; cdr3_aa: CSARDGGQSTDTQYF
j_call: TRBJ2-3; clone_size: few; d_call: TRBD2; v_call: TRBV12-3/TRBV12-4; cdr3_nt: TGTGCCAGCAGGTTGACTAGCGGGATCGGCACAGATACGCAGTATTTT; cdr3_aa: CASRLTSGIGTDTQYF
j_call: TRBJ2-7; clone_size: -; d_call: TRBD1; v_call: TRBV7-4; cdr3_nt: TGTGCCAGCAGCTTAGCTTCTTTGGGACAGGGAGAATCCTACAATGAGCAGTACTTC; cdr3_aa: CASSLASLGQGESYNEQYF